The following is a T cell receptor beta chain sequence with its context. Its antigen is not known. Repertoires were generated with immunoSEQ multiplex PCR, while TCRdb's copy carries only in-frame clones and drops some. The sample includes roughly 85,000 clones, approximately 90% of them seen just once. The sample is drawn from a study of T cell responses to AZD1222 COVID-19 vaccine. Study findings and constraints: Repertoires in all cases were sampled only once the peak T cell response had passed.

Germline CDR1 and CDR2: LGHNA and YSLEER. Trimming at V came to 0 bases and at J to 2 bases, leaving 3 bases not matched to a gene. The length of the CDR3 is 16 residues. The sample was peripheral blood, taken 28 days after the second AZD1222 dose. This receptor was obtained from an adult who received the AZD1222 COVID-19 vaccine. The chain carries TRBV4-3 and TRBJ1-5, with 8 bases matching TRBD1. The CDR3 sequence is CASSQEPGQGNQPQHF. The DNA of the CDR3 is TGCGCCAGCAGCCAAGAGCCGGGACAGGGCAATCAGCCCCAGCATTTT.